This entry lists 10 T cell receptor beta chains sequenced from one sample in a study of blood T cell repertoires in COVID-19. The data were produced by immunoSEQ multiplex PCR, yet TCRdb's version contains in-frame clones alone and is incomplete. The table lists 60,000 to 85,000 clones, 74% of them singletons, with around 2.6% in the top ten. Sequenced material: peripheral blood. These receptor sequences come from a human donor with acute or convalescent COVID-19. The donor label of this sample is uncertain.

The J gene is TRBJ1-1, the V gene TRBV7-9, with TRBD1 matching over 7 bases. From germline, CDR1 is SEHNR and CDR2 FQNEAQ (reference sequence). V lost 6 bases and J lost 5; bases outside the gene matches: 6. The CDR3 is 13 amino acids. The CDR3: CASRSPGGTEAFF. DNA for the CDR3: TGTGCCAGCAGGTCACCAGGGGGAACTGAAGCTTTCTTT.

The genes are TRBV3-1 (or the pseudogene TRBV3-2) and TRBJ1-6; a weak D match, TRBD1 (5 bases). The CDR3 extends over 15 amino acids. Trimming cost V 3 bases and J 6 bases, with 12 bases left between them. Germline values: CDR1 LGHDT, CDR2 YNNKEL (reference sequence). Here the CDR3 reads CASSHLGRSNSPLHF. The CDR3 nucleotides are TGTGCCAGCAGCCACCTGGGGCGCAGTAATTCACCCCTCCACTTT.

The sample holds a few counts of this clone. This chain links TRBV19 with TRBJ1-4; perhaps TRBD1 as D (5 bases). V lost 1 base and J 7 bases, leaving 13 bases between the germline ends. This CDR3 is 15 amino acids long. Germline CDR1 and CDR2: LNHDA and SQIVND (reference sequence). CDR3 in DNA: TGTGCCAGTAGTATAGGGCCGAGGGACTCTGAAAAACTGTTTTTT. This codes for CASSIGPRDSEKLFF.

This sequence joins TRBV19 and TRBJ1-3; 9 bases map to TRBD1. Per germline, CDR1 LNHDA and CDR2 SQIVND (reference sequence). V trimming: 3 bases; J trimming: 2 bases; junction bases outside the gene matches: 5. The CDR3 totals 16 residues. Here the CDR3 reads CASSMARQGAGNTIYF. The CDR3, as DNA: TGTGCCAGTAGTATGGCCCGACAGGGGGCTGGAAACACCATATATTTT.

V usage is TRBV30 and J usage is TRBJ2-1, with D possibly TRBD2 on 5 matching bases. Germline V CDR1 and CDR2: GTSNPN, SVGIG (reference sequence). Trimming stripped 3 bases from V and 0 bases from J, with 12 bases between. This CDR3 is 15 amino acids long. The CDR3 region has the DNA TGTGCCTGGAGCACAGCGGCCCCCTCCTACAATGAGCAGTTCTTC. As protein: CAWSTAAPSYNEQFF.

This clone was observed a handful of times. This rearrangement joins TRBV3-1 (or the pseudogene TRBV3-2) to TRBJ1-3, with D maybe TRBD1 (6 bases). Germline CDR1 and CDR2: LGHDT and YNNKEL (reference sequence). The CDR3 loop spans 17 amino acids. The V end was cut by 5 bases, the J end by 0 bases, with 17 bases between. The CDR3 protein is CASSETPTGTSGNTIYF. Here the CDR3 DNA reads TGTGCCAGCAGCGAAACACCAACAGGGACCTCTGGAAACACCATATATTTT.

The chain joins TRBV13 to TRBJ2-3; D might be TRBD2 (7 bases). Germline V lookup: CDR1 PRHDT, CDR2 FYEKMQ (reference sequence). Trimming removed 2 bases from V and 0 bases from J, with 12 bases in between. This CDR3 contains 16 residues. DNA for the CDR3: TGTGCCAGCAGCTTACGTCGGGGGGCTAGCACAGATACGCAGTATTTT. Protein: CASSLRRGASTDTQYF.

The chain recombines TRBV7-2 with TRBJ2-1; 7 bases agree with TRBD1. V was pared by 5 bases and J by 5 bases, with 9 bases of the junction left unmatched. The CDR3 spans 15 residues. The germline V gene encodes CDR1 SGHTA and CDR2 FQGNSA. In DNA, the CDR3 is TGTGCCAGCAGCCCTTCTCGGGACAGCGACAATGAGCAGTTCTTC. Residues: CASSPSRDSDNEQFF.

This rearrangement joins TRBV6-5 to TRBJ2-2; D gene unclear. The CDR3 is 13 residues long. V was pared by 7 bases and J by 4 bases, with 10 bases between. Germline CDR1 reads MNHEY; CDR2 reads SVGAGI. The CDR3 bases are TGTGCCAGCACCTCCCCCGGCACCGGGGAGCTGTTTTTT. Amino acid sequence: CASTSPGTGELFF.

This clone appeared a single time. This rearrangement joins TRBV27 to TRBJ1-6; no clear D gene. Germline CDR1 reads MNHEY; CDR2 reads SMNVEV (reference sequence). The V end was cut by 5 bases, the J end by 0 bases, with 11 bases between. The CDR3 has 16 amino acids. The DNA for the CDR3 is TGTGCCAGCAGTGGTGTGTGGAGCTCCTATAATTCACCCCTCCACTTT. This codes for CASSGVWSSYNSPLHF.